This TCR beta chain is drawn from a study of control samples from healthy donors and cancer patients. The CDR3 is 15 residues long. Trimming took 3 bases from V and 7 from J, leaving 13 bases between them. Germline V gene sequence: CDR1 KGHSH, CDR2 LQKENI. Using immunoSEQ multiplex PCR, the repertoire was profiled, and TCRdb retains in-frame clones only, with some absent. The sample has about 89,000 clones; around nine tenths are singletons. The J gene is TRBJ1-6, the V gene TRBV18; D not resolved. The specimen was blood. The receptor comes from a man under 40 in good health. The CDR3 loop reads CASSPPDGDNSPLHF. The CDR3 DNA sequence: TGTGCCAGCTCACCCCCCGACGGAGACAATTCACCCCTCCACTTT.